The 4 T cell receptor beta chains below come from one sample, sequenced in a study of PD-1 blockade in classical Hodgkin lymphoma. Time point here: newly diagnosed, previously untreated cHL patient sample. CD4+ T cells were purified from thawed PBMCs by negative selection. Libraries were prepared by immunoSEQ multiplex PCR; TCRdb keeps only in-frame clonotypes and omits some of them. The sample has about 32,000 clones, around 89% seen once; the top ten hold roughly 1.2%. Sequenced input: CD4+ T cells from blood. The receptors come from a human donor with classical Hodgkin lymphoma.

The rearrangement links TRBV18 to TRBJ2-5, with D hard to call. The J call may be mistaken, given a closer DNA end match to TRBJ2-7. The CDR3 totals 14 residues. Germline lookup yields CDR1 KGHSH and CDR2 LQKENI. The DNA of the CDR3 is TGTGCCAGCTCACCAGATCGGAACGCCTACGAGCAGTACTTC. It is translated as CASSPDRNAYEQYF.

The V call is TRBV2, the J call TRBJ2-7, with D tentatively TRBD1 or TRBD2 (5 bases each). This CDR3 is built from 13 residues. Trimming took 6 bases from V and 2 from J, leaving 11 bases between them. Germline V gene lookup returns CDR1 SNHLY and CDR2 FYNNEI. CDR3 loop: CASRWDQAYEQYF. The CDR3 DNA sequence: TGTGCCAGCAGATGGGACCAGGCCTACGAGCAGTACTTC.

The chain is built from TRBV28 and TRBJ1-3; maybe TRBD1 (6 bases). Per germline, CDR1 MDHEN and CDR2 SYDVKM. Trimming took 2 bases from V and 4 from J, leaving 15 bases between them. The CDR3 is made up of 16 amino acids. The CDR3 protein is CASSLGGQAEGNTIYF. Written as DNA, the CDR3 is TGTGCCAGCAGTTTAGGGGGGCAGGCGGAAGGAAACACCATATATTTT.

This chain uses TRBV2 with TRBJ2-7; possibly TRBD1 for D (6 bases). The CDR3 consists of 14 residues. Per the germline V gene, CDR1 is SNHLY and CDR2 is FYNNEI. V shed 6 bases and J shed 5 bases, with 17 bases lying between them. The CDR3 here is CASSSFTRGDEQYF. CDR3 DNA sequence: TGTGCCAGCAGCTCCTTTACCAGGGGCGACGAGCAGTACTTC.